This TCR beta chain is drawn from a study of cytomegalovirus exposure and HLA in healthy donors. The PCR employed 60 Vbeta primers together with 13 Jbeta primers. Assay: immunoSEQ multiplex PCR; the TCRdb copy retains only in-frame clones and omits some. The sample carries 150,000 to 200,000 clones, roughly 81% recorded once. Per the germline V gene, CDR1 is SNHLY and CDR2 is FYNNEI. The CDR3 runs to 15 residues. V was shortened by 3 bases and J by 0 bases, with 9 bases between the two germline ends. The chain is built from TRBV2 and TRBJ2-4, with a tentative D call TRBD1 (5 bases). The specimen sequenced was PBMCs. The sequence was obtained from a man aged 18 to 30 in good health and CMV-seropositive. The CDR3 DNA sequence: TGTGCCAGCAGTGACAGGGTTGTAGCCAAAAACATTCAGTACTTC. Translating it yields CASSDRVVAKNIQYF.